This paragraph reports one T cell receptor (beta chain). Its antigen is not identified. These data originate in a study of T cell responses to AZD1222 COVID-19 vaccine. Study results and caveats: Seropositive at baseline were only six or seven AZD1222 recipients. Mostly white British, mostly female donors; authors suggested clonal diversity may be underestimated.

Some clones are missing from TCRdb's copy, which holds only in-frame ones; the method was immunoSEQ multiplex PCR. The sample consists of about 120,000 clones, about 91% of them appearing once. The germline CDR1 and CDR2 sequences are SGHTS and YDEGEE. The CDR3 is 15 residues long. The V end lost 3 bases, the J end lost 3 bases, and 14 bases lay between the germline ends. This receptor was obtained from an adult in good health. Material: peripheral blood, obtained on day 0 of AZD1222 vaccination. The V call is TRBV5-8, the J call TRBJ2-3; D possibly uses TRBD1 or TRBD2 (6 bases each). Written as DNA, the CDR3 is TGTGCCAGCAGCTCCTGGGGGGCCGGGACAGATACGCAGTATTTT. It specifies CASSSWGAGTDTQYF.